A single T cell receptor beta chain is shown here with its context. These data originate in a study of CD4 and CD8 cells across lung adenocarcinoma regions. V was clipped by 10 bases and J by 9 bases; unmatched bases: 7. Germline V gene sequence: CDR1 WNHNN, CDR2 SYGVQD (reference sequence). This CDR3 spans 11 amino acids. TCRdb re-called the PCR reads with MiXCR, one entry per CDR3 protein. This sample carries roughly 7,600 distinct CDR3 sequences, 35% to 50% of them seen once, and the ten largest clones take nearly 97%. The chain uses TRBV10-1 and TRBJ1-2, with 8 bases identical to TRBD1. The source is a male donor with lung adenocarcinoma. The CD4 and CD8 labels of this study may be unreliable. Sequencing was performed on CD8+ T cells from the center of a lung tumor. The CDR3 region has the DNA TGCGCCATACCGGGACAGGTCTGCTACACCTTC. Its translation is CAIPGQVCYTF.